The 32 T cell receptor beta chains given below trace back to one sample, sequenced in a study of memory CD4+ T cells and cytomegalovirus serostatus (dated by TCRdb to the late 2010s). Receptor libraries were prepared by the immunoSEQ multiplex PCR assay. The immuneACCESS repertoire file appears here via TCRdb, limited to in-frame rearrangements. These files lack a portion of the clones; in checked studies, under half of the deficit traces to unresolved V genes, and the cause of the others is not known. In all, the sample holds about 60,000 clones, and over 60% of those were seen once. The top ten clones comprise 0.88% of the sample. A FACSAria II was used to sort memory CD4+ T cells, defined as single viable CD3+CD4+CD8-CD45RO+ cells. The sample comprised memory CD4+ T cells from blood. Source of these receptors: an adult in good health and CMV-seronegative.

This clone came up a few times. The genes are TRBV18 and TRBJ2-2; D remains unclear. Germline V gives CDR1 KGHSH, CDR2 LQKENI. The CDR3 runs to 15 residues. The V end lost 2 bases, the J end lost 0 bases, and 7 bases lay between the germline ends. The CDR3 region has the DNA TGTGCCAGCTCACCAGGTTTCGCGAACACCGGGGAGCTGTTTTTT. This gives the protein CASSPGFANTGELFF.

This chain joins TRBV16 and TRBJ1-4, with 8 bases lining up with TRBD1. Germline assignment: CDR1 KGHSY and CDR2 FQNENV. V gave up 6 bases and J gave up 7 bases; unmatched junction bases: 7. The length of the CDR3 is 14 residues. The CDR3 protein is CASRQDRDREKLFF. In DNA, the CDR3 is TGTGCCAGCAGACAGGACAGGGATCGTGAAAAACTGTTTTTT.

This clone was detected a few times. The rearrangement links TRBV25-1 to TRBJ1-4; 10 bases fit TRBD1. Looked up from germline, CDR1 is MGHDK and CDR2 is SYGVNS. This CDR3 has 15 amino acids. Trimming cost V 1 base and J 7 bases; bases outside gene matches: 3. CDR3 sequence: CASSELGQGSEKLFF. The CDR3 nucleotides are TGTGCCAGCAGTGAATTGGGACAGGGGAGTGAAAAACTGTTTTTT.

V is TRBV5-1 and J is TRBJ1-1; D is unresolved. Germline V CDR1 and CDR2: SGHRS, YFSETQ. Trimming cost V 6 bases and J 0 bases, with 9 bases left between them. The CDR3 is made up of 13 amino acids. The CDR3 nucleotides are TGCGCCAGCAAAGTGGCCCTGAACACTGAAGCTTTCTTT. This codes for CASKVALNTEAFF.

The rearrangement joins TRBV28 to TRBJ2-1; 10 bases map to TRBD2. Trimming took 4 bases from V and 0 from J; bases not matched to a gene: 0. Germline lookup yields CDR1 MDHEN and CDR2 SYDVKM. CDR3 length: 15 amino acids. CDR3 protein: CASSSSGSSYNEQFF. The CDR3 nucleotides read TGTGCCAGCAGTTCTAGCGGGAGCTCCTACAATGAGCAGTTCTTC.

The genes are TRBV9 and TRBJ2-5, with a possible D match to TRBD1 (6 bases). Germline V gives CDR1 SGDLS, CDR2 YYNGEE. Trimming stripped 4 bases from V and 2 bases from J, with 12 bases between. CDR3 length equals 14 residues. In DNA, the CDR3 is TGTGCCAGCAGCACCCGGACAGAGCAAGAGACCCAGTACTTC. It encodes CASSTRTEQETQYF. Full variable domain (remainder filled in from reference TRBV9 and TRBJ2-5): DSGVTQTPKHLITATGQRVTLRCSPRSGDLSVYWYQQSLDQGLQFLIQYYNGEERAKGNILERFSAQQFPDLHSELNLSSLELGDSALYFCASSTRTEQETQYFGPGTRLLVL.

The chain is built from TRBV2 and TRBJ1-1; D gene ambiguous. Trimming took off 9 bases at V and 2 bases at J, with 13 bases between the two ends. Germline V gives CDR1 SNHLY, CDR2 FYNNEI. There are 13 residues in the CDR3. The CDR3 region is CARAIRGNTEAFF. CDR3 nucleotide sequence: TGTGCCAGGGCGATCCGGGGAAACACTGAAGCTTTCTTT.

V gene TRBV2 combines with J gene TRBJ1-5, with D possibly TRBD1 on 5 matching bases. Germline V CDR1 and CDR2: SNHLY, FYNNEI. V lost 8 bases and J lost 6, with 14 bases in between. CDR3 size: 13 residues. The CDR3 is CASGTVRSQPQHF. The CDR3 DNA is TGTGCCAGCGGGACGGTCAGGAGTCAGCCCCAGCATTTT.

The chain couples TRBV2 to TRBJ1-1; unclear D gene. Trimming shortened V by 1 base and J by 12 bases, and 12 bases separated the two germline ends. CDR3 length: 12 residues. The germline V gene encodes CDR1 SNHLY and CDR2 FYNNEI. The CDR3 DNA reads as TGTGCCAGCAGTGAAGACACGGTAGGGTCTTTCTTT. The encoded protein is CASSEDTVGSFF.

V is TRBV4-3 and J is TRBJ1-6; 7 bases map to TRBD1. In germline, CDR1 is LGHNA, CDR2 YSLEER. The CDR3 sequence is 15 residues long. Trimming took 5 bases from V and 4 from J; bases not matched to a gene: 5. CDR3 sequence reads: CASSTGTDYNSPLHF. DNA of the CDR3: TGCGCCAGCAGCACCGGGACAGATTATAATTCACCCCTCCACTTT.

The count of this clone is one. The chain has TRBV9 and TRBJ2-5; D possibly corresponds to TRBD1 (5 bases). V lost 1 base to trimming and J lost 4 bases, with 14 bases between them. The CDR3 extends over 15 amino acids. The germline V gene has CDR1 SGDLS and CDR2 YYNGEE. CDR3 region: CASSVIAGWGETQYF. In DNA, the CDR3 is TGTGCCAGCAGCGTAATAGCAGGGTGGGGAGAGACCCAGTACTTC.

The chain employs TRBV18 and TRBJ1-1; 10 bases are a match to TRBD1. Per germline, CDR1 KGHSH and CDR2 LQKENI. The CDR3 consists of 15 residues. J was trimmed by 6 bases and V by 5 bases; bases with no gene match: 9. The CDR3 sequence is CASSEGQGKSAEAFF. The DNA of the CDR3 is TGTGCCAGCTCAGAGGGACAGGGGAAATCCGCTGAAGCTTTCTTT. Looking up the rest from reference TRBV18 and TRBJ1-1 gives the full variable domain: NAGVMQNPRHLVRRRGQEARLRCSPMKGHSHVYWYRQLPEEGLKFMVYLQKENIIDESGMPKERFSAEFPKEGPSILRIQQVVRGDSAAYFCASSEGQGKSAEAFFGQGTRLTVV.

This chain joins TRBV29-1 and TRBJ1-1; D might be TRBD1 (5 bases). The CDR3 covers 13 residues. Germline V gene data show CDR1 as SQVTM and CDR2 as ANQGSEA. The CDR3 bases are TGCGCAACCGGCTGGGGCGCAGGGTGGGGAGCTTTCTTT. Protein product: CATGWGAGWGAFF.

This clone was observed a few times. V is TRBV11-2 and J is TRBJ1-4, with D possibly matching TRBD1 (5 bases). The CDR3 is 14 amino acids. CDR1 and CDR2 (germline): SGHAT, FQNNGV. V lost 3 bases to trimming and J lost 6 bases, with 11 bases between them. The chain's CDR3 is CASSFQGGDEKLFF. CDR3 nucleotides: TGTGCCAGCAGCTTCCAGGGAGGGGATGAAAAACTGTTTTTT.

The gene calls are TRBV10-2 and TRBJ2-7; D is perhaps TRBD1 or TRBD2 (6 bases each). Germline CDR1 and CDR2: WSHSY and SAAADI. The V end was cut by 6 bases, the J end by 0 bases, with 18 bases between. CDR3 length equals 16 residues. The CDR3 nucleotides read TGCGCCAGCAGCGACACGGGGGCACGAAGCTCCTACGAGCAGTACTTC. It is translated as CASSDTGARSSYEQYF.

This chain uses TRBV2 with TRBJ1-5, with TRBD1 as a possible D gene (5 bases). The CDR3 totals 15 residues. Trimming took off 6 bases at V and 1 base at J, with 13 bases between the two ends. Germline values: CDR1 SNHLY, CDR2 FYNNEI. The DNA of the CDR3 is TGTGCCAGCAGAGGGGTCAGAGGCAGCAATCAGCCCCAGCATTTT. Protein sequence: CASRGVRGSNQPQHF. The complete variable domain, with remaining parts taken from reference TRBV2 and TRBJ1-5, reads EPEVTQTPSHQVTQMGQEVILRCVPISNHLYFYWYRQILGQKVEFLVSFYNNEISEKSEIFDDQFSVERPDGSNFTLKIRSTKLEDSAMYFCASRGVRGSNQPQHFGDGTRLSIL.

This chain connects TRBV30 to TRBJ1-3, with 8 bases aligning to TRBD1. Germline values: CDR1 GTSNPN, CDR2 SVGIG (reference sequence). The junction had 3 bases not matched to a gene; V was cut back by 4 bases and J by 4 bases. CDR3 length: 13 residues. The CDR3 protein is CAWNRDRGNTIYF. CDR3 sequence (DNA): TGTGCCTGGAATAGGGACAGGGGAAACACCATATATTTT. The full variable domain, completed using reference TRBV30 and TRBJ1-3, is SQTIHQWPATLVQPVGSPLSLECTVEGTSNPNLYWYRQAAGRGLQLLFYSVGIGQISSEVPQNLSASRPQDRQFILSSKKLLLSDSGFYLCAWNRDRGNTIYFGEGSWLTVV.

This clone was seen ten or more times. The V call is TRBV20-1, the J call TRBJ1-1, with D possibly TRBD1 on 6 matching bases. Germline assignment: CDR1 DFQATT and CDR2 SNEGSKA (reference sequence). The CDR3 has 11 residues. Deletions cut 6 bases from V and 6 bases from J, with 11 bases between. CDR3: CSANRVSEAFF. DNA for the CDR3: TGCAGTGCGAACAGGGTATCTGAAGCTTTCTTT.

The rearrangement joins TRBV6-1 to TRBJ2-7; 9 bases line up with TRBD1. The CDR3 has 15 residues. Trimming removed 4 bases from V and 4 bases from J; junction bases left unmatched: 8. From germline, CDR1 is MNHNS and CDR2 SASEGT. The CDR3 reads CASSATGTGMYEQYF. The CDR3 DNA sequence: TGTGCCAGCAGTGCAACAGGGACAGGGATGTACGAGCAGTACTTC.

The V and J genes are TRBV5-6 and TRBJ1-2, with 8 bases that match TRBD1. The CDR3 has 14 amino acids. The trim removed 4 bases at V and 0 bases at J, leaving 2 bases unmatched. The germline gives CDR1 SGHDT, CDR2 YYEEEE. This chain's CDR3 is CASSLQGANYGYTF. For the CDR3, the DNA is TGTGCCAGCAGCCTACAGGGGGCTAACTATGGCTACACCTTC. Using reference TRBV5-6 and TRBJ1-2 for the parts outside the CDR3, the full variable domain is DAGVTQSPTHLIKTRGQQVTLRCSPKSGHDTVSWYQQALGQGPQFIFQYYEEEERQRGNFPDRFSGHQFPNYSSELNVNALLLGDSALYLCASSLQGANYGYTFGSGTRLTVV.

The chain joins TRBV19 to TRBJ2-3; the D gene is possibly TRBD1 (7 bases). The germline V gene has CDR1 LNHDA and CDR2 SQIVND (reference sequence). Trimming took off 1 base at V and 5 bases at J, with 13 bases between the two ends. This CDR3 region has 15 residues. The CDR3 reads CASSIGRGDGDTQYF. The CDR3 DNA reads TGTGCCAGTAGTATAGGCAGGGGGGATGGAGATACGCAGTATTTT.

This clone was seen a handful of times. The chain recombines TRBV6-6 with TRBJ1-2, with TRBD1 matching 9 bases. Trimming at V came to 6 bases and at J to 6 bases, leaving 14 bases not matched to a gene. The CDR3 contains 16 residues. Germline V CDR1 and CDR2: MNHNY, SVGAGI (reference sequence). The CDR3 sequence: CASRERTGATSDGYTF. CDR3 DNA: TGTGCCAGCAGAGAGCGGACAGGGGCCACGAGCGATGGCTACACCTTC.

The genes are TRBV7-2 and TRBJ2-5, with 11 bases fitting TRBD2. This CDR3 comprises 16 residues. The V gene end was trimmed by 7 bases and the J gene end by 1 base; junction bases not matched to a gene: 8. Germline-derived CDR1 and CDR2 are SGHTA and FQGNSA. The CDR3 sequence: CASTSRLAGRQETQYF. In nucleotides, the CDR3 is TGTGCCAGCACCTCTCGACTAGCGGGACGCCAAGAGACCCAGTACTTC. Drawing the rest from reference TRBV7-2 and TRBJ2-5, the complete variable domain is GAGVSQSPSNKVTEKGKDVELRCDPISGHTALYWYRQSLGQGLEFLIYFQGNSAPDKSGLPSDRFSAERTGGSVSTLTIQRTQQEDSAVYLCASTSRLAGRQETQYFGPGTRLLVL.

This clone was detected once. The rearrangement uses TRBV5-1 and TRBJ1-1; D uncertain. The CDR3 extends over 16 amino acids. Germline lookup yields CDR1 SGHRS and CDR2 YFSETQ. V lost 0 bases and J 1 base, leaving 13 bases between the germline ends. CDR3 in DNA: TGCGCCAGCAGCTTGGCCTATAATAATCGGAACACTGAAGCTTTCTTT. This gives the protein CASSLAYNNRNTEAFF.

This clone was found a few times. This chain connects TRBV18 to TRBJ1-5; D is possibly TRBD1 (5 bases). V shed 5 bases and J shed 1 base, with 12 bases lying between them. The V gene's germline CDR1 is KGHSH and CDR2 LQKENI. The CDR3 is 15 residues long. CDR3 coding DNA: TGTGCCAGCTCAGAGCAGGGAGCAAGCAATCAGCCCCAGCATTTT. Translated: CASSEQGASNQPQHF.

The rearrangement uses TRBV10-3 and TRBJ1-5; D might be TRBD1 (6 bases). V was clipped by 6 bases and J by 7 bases, with 16 bases between them. The CDR3 is 14 residues long. Germline values: CDR1 ENHRY, CDR2 SYGVKD. The CDR3 is CAISLRQDEQPQHF. As DNA, the CDR3 is TGTGCCATCAGCCTGAGACAGGACGAACAGCCCCAGCATTTT.

The chain combines TRBV19 with TRBJ1-2; 9 bases map to TRBD1. Unmatched junction bases numbered 11, after V lost 9 bases and J lost 6 bases. This CDR3 region has 14 residues. The germline V gene encodes CDR1 LNHDA and CDR2 SQIVND (reference sequence). The CDR3 loop reads CASTTQQGADGYTF. CDR3 nucleotide sequence: TGTGCCAGCACCACTCAACAGGGGGCGGATGGCTACACCTTC.

The chain has TRBV7-2 and TRBJ2-7; no definite D call. Germline assignment: CDR1 SGHTA and CDR2 FQGNSA. V was shortened by 5 bases and J by 1 base, with 12 bases between the two germline ends. The length of the CDR3 is 14 residues. CDR3 nucleotide sequence: TGTGCCAGCAGCATAAGGCGCGAGTCCTACGAGCAGTACTTC. It yields the protein CASSIRRESYEQYF.

V is TRBV6-6 and J is TRBJ2-6; D is uncertain. The CDR3 spans 13 residues. V lost 2 bases, J lost 3 bases, and 2 bases lay in between. CDR1 and CDR2 from the germline V gene are MNHNY and SVGAGI (reference sequence). As DNA, the CDR3 is TGTGCCAGCAGTTACGGTGGGGCCAACGTCCTGACTTTC. Translating gives CASSYGGANVLTF.

The V and J genes are TRBV19 and TRBJ2-7, with 7 bases matching TRBD2. CDR1 is LNHDA and CDR2 is SQIVND in the germline V gene (reference sequence). Trimming at V came to 6 bases and at J to 3 bases, leaving 8 bases not matched to a gene. This CDR3 is built from 14 residues. The chain's CDR3 is CASSARGEIYEQYF. Here the CDR3 DNA reads TGTGCCAGTAGCGCCCGGGGGGAGATCTACGAGCAGTACTTC.

The J gene is TRBJ1-4, the V gene TRBV2, with 7 bases that match TRBD1. CDR1 and CDR2 (germline): SNHLY, FYNNEI. There are 15 residues in the CDR3. J lost 7 bases, V lost 5 bases, and 10 bases had no gene match. DNA for the CDR3: TGTGCCAGCAGTCGTAGACAGGGAGGGCGTGAAAAACTGTTTTTT. Translated, it gives CASSRRQGGREKLFF.

V is TRBV12-5 and J is TRBJ1-1; D gene uncertain. Germline V gene sequence: CDR1 LGHNT, CDR2 FRNRAP. V lost 6 bases and J lost 6, with 17 bases in between. This CDR3 comprises 14 residues. CDR3 loop: CASGFLGMWAEAFF. The CDR3 DNA is TGTGCTAGTGGCTTTTTGGGGATGTGGGCTGAAGCTTTCTTT.